A selection of T cell receptor beta chains follows, all from one sample in a study of T cells of healthy individuals. Each CDR3 protein gets one entry after TCRdb re-called the 5' RACE reads with MiXCR. The table has around 80,000 distinct CDR3 sequences, 4% to 5.5% seen once; the top ten hold about 7.5%. Every receptor here comes from a female donor in good health. Both conserved end residues are part of each CDR3. Fields, in order: CDR3 protein, CDR3 DNA, V gene, clone size, D gene, J gene. The D gene is left open where the match is weak. The size entry is marked missing in some rows and otherwise reads once, few, many or a size class.

CDR3aa: CASSPGTSRSNQPQHF; CDR3nt: TGTGCCAGCAGTCCCGGGACTAGTCGTAGCAATCAGCCCCAGCATTTT; v_gene: TRBV28; abundance: few; d_gene: -; j_gene: TRBJ1-5
CDR3aa: CASSWAESRAYEQYF; CDR3nt: TGCGCCAGCAGCTGGGCGGAAAGTAGAGCCTACGAGCAGTACTTC; v_gene: TRBV5-1; abundance: many; d_gene: -; j_gene: TRBJ2-7
CDR3aa: CASSLPASGTYNEQFF; CDR3nt: TGTGCCAGCAGCTTACCGGCTAGCGGGACTTACAATGAGCAGTTCTTC; v_gene: TRBV7-9; abundance: many; d_gene: TRBD2; j_gene: TRBJ2-1
CDR3aa: CASTPVEAGGDTQYF; CDR3nt: TGTGCCAGCACCCCCGTGGAGGCAGGAGGAGATACGCAGTATTTT; v_gene: TRBV6-1; abundance: many; d_gene: -; j_gene: TRBJ2-3
CDR3aa: CASSLEGAGGMEPQHF; CDR3nt: TGTGCCAGCAGCCTAGAGGGGGCAGGGGGTATGGAGCCCCAGCATTTT; v_gene: TRBV7-9; abundance: many; d_gene: TRBD1; j_gene: TRBJ1-5
CDR3aa: CASSPKGPGLTANEQFF; CDR3nt: TGCGCCAGCAGCCCGAAGGGACCGGGACTCACGGCCAATGAGCAGTTCTTC; v_gene: TRBV4-1; abundance: many; d_gene: -; j_gene: TRBJ2-1
CDR3aa: CSAEISGRAGYEQYF; CDR3nt: TGCAGTGCTGAGATTAGCGGGAGGGCCGGGTACGAGCAGTACTTC; v_gene: TRBV20-1; abundance: few; d_gene: TRBD2; j_gene: TRBJ2-7
CDR3aa: CASSSGVGGYQETQYF; CDR3nt: TGTGCCAGCAGCTCAGGCGTAGGGGGGTACCAAGAGACCCAGTACTTC; v_gene: TRBV7-2; abundance: few; d_gene: -; j_gene: TRBJ2-5
CDR3aa: CASSRGGLSTDTQYF; CDR3nt: TGTGCCAGCAGCCGGGGGGGACTTAGCACAGATACGCAGTATTTT; v_gene: TRBV4-2; abundance: many; d_gene: TRBD2; j_gene: TRBJ2-3
CDR3aa: CSARDLGYEQFF; CDR3nt: TGCAGTGCTAGAGACCTCGGATATGAGCAGTTCTTC; v_gene: TRBV20-1; abundance: -; d_gene: -; j_gene: TRBJ2-1
CDR3aa: CASSFRGSYNSPLHF; CDR3nt: TGTGCCAGCAGCTTCCGGGGTTCCTATAATTCACCCCTCCACTTT; v_gene: TRBV7-6; abundance: few; d_gene: -; j_gene: TRBJ1-6
CDR3aa: CASSLGYNEQFF; CDR3nt: TGTGCCAGCAGCTTAGGGTACAATGAGCAGTTCTTC; v_gene: TRBV11-3; abundance: many; d_gene: -; j_gene: TRBJ2-1
CDR3aa: CASSQEIGLAGLQETQYF; CDR3nt: TGTGCCAGCAGCCAAGAAATCGGACTAGCGGGGTTACAAGAGACCCAGTACTTC; v_gene: TRBV3-1; abundance: many; d_gene: TRBD2; j_gene: TRBJ2-5
CDR3aa: CSADEGWEKLFF; CDR3nt: TGCAGTGCTGATGAGGGATGGGAAAAACTGTTTTTT; v_gene: TRBV20-1; abundance: -; d_gene: -; j_gene: TRBJ1-4
CDR3aa: CASSPRLAEETQYF; CDR3nt: TGTGCCAGCAGCCCCCGGCTAGCGGAAGAGACCCAGTACTTC; v_gene: TRBV7-2; abundance: -; d_gene: TRBD2; j_gene: TRBJ2-5
CDR3aa: CASSSETGISYGYTF; CDR3nt: TGTGCCAGCAGCTCCGAGACAGGGATCAGCTATGGCTACACCTTC; v_gene: TRBV5-6; abundance: -; d_gene: TRBD1; j_gene: TRBJ1-2
CDR3aa: CAWSALAGREQYF; CDR3nt: TGTGCCTGGAGTGCACTAGCGGGACGAGAGCAGTACTTC; v_gene: TRBV30; abundance: many; d_gene: TRBD2; j_gene: TRBJ2-7
CDR3aa: CASSLSPSETQYF; CDR3nt: TGTGCCAGCAGTTTGAGCCCCTCAGAGACCCAGTACTTC; v_gene: TRBV6-6; abundance: many; d_gene: -; j_gene: TRBJ2-5
CDR3aa: CASSPETPLSSYEQYF; CDR3nt: TGTGCCAGCAGTCCAGAGACACCACTAAGCTCCTACGAGCAGTACTTC; v_gene: TRBV12-3/TRBV12-4; abundance: few; d_gene: -; j_gene: TRBJ2-7
CDR3aa: CASSQGWRRQGMNTEAFF; CDR3nt: TGTGCCAGCAGCCAAGGTTGGCGCCGCCAGGGGATGAACACTGAAGCTTTCTTT; v_gene: TRBV14; abundance: many; d_gene: -; j_gene: TRBJ1-1
CDR3aa: CASSQDRGTAPYGYTF; CDR3nt: TGCGCCAGCAGCCAAGATAGGGGGACAGCCCCATATGGCTACACCTTC; v_gene: TRBV4-3; abundance: -; d_gene: TRBD1; j_gene: TRBJ1-2
CDR3aa: CASSLVRGLTYEQYF; CDR3nt: TGTGCCAGCAGTTTAGTCAGGGGGCTTACGTACGAGCAGTACTTC; v_gene: TRBV12-3/TRBV12-4; abundance: many; d_gene: TRBD1; j_gene: TRBJ2-7
CDR3aa: CASSQDHKPASAGPDTQYF; CDR3nt: TGCGCCAGCAGCCAAGATCATAAACCGGCGAGCGCCGGGCCAGATACGCAGTATTTT; v_gene: TRBV4-3; abundance: many; d_gene: -; j_gene: TRBJ2-3
CDR3aa: CSASQKTINSPLHF; CDR3nt: TGCAGTGCTAGTCAAAAAACCATCAATTCACCCCTCCACTTT; v_gene: TRBV20-1; abundance: many; d_gene: -; j_gene: TRBJ1-6
CDR3aa: CASSRRTSGYEQYF; CDR3nt: TGTGCCAGCAGCCGAAGGACTAGCGGATACGAGCAGTACTTC; v_gene: TRBV7-2; abundance: -; d_gene: TRBD2; j_gene: TRBJ2-7
CDR3aa: CASTSPAYEQYF; CDR3nt: TGTGCCAGCACCTCACCGGCCTACGAGCAGTACTTC; v_gene: TRBV6-2/TRBV6-3; abundance: -; d_gene: -; j_gene: TRBJ2-7
CDR3aa: CAISELGGQRNTEAFF; CDR3nt: TGTGCCATCAGTGAGTTAGGAGGACAAAGGAACACTGAAGCTTTCTTT; v_gene: TRBV10-3; abundance: -; d_gene: -; j_gene: TRBJ1-1
CDR3aa: CAWSVGPTEFF; CDR3nt: TGTGCCTGGAGTGTGGGCCCGACAGAGTTCTTC; v_gene: TRBV30; abundance: -; d_gene: -; j_gene: TRBJ2-1
CDR3aa: CASGLDRGRETQYF; CDR3nt: TGTGCCAGCGGCTTGGACAGGGGGCGCGAGACCCAGTACTTC; v_gene: TRBV7-9; abundance: few; d_gene: TRBD1; j_gene: TRBJ2-5
CDR3aa: CASSESGGRNQPQHF; CDR3nt: TGCGCCAGCAGTGAGTCGGGCGGGCGCAATCAGCCCCAGCATTTT; v_gene: TRBV10-2; abundance: -; d_gene: -; j_gene: TRBJ1-5
CDR3aa: CAISESKQRISYEQYF; CDR3nt: TGTGCCATCAGTGAGTCGAAGCAAAGAATAAGCTACGAGCAGTACTTC; v_gene: TRBV10-3; abundance: many; d_gene: -; j_gene: TRBJ2-7
CDR3aa: CASSLELAGGFKLDTQYF; CDR3nt: TGCGCCAGCAGCTTGGAATTAGCGGGAGGATTTAAGCTAGATACGCAGTATTTT; v_gene: TRBV5-1; abundance: many; d_gene: TRBD2; j_gene: TRBJ2-3
CDR3aa: CSARDDAAGGSAHIPGANVLTF; CDR3nt: TGCAGTGCTAGAGATGACGCGGCTGGGGGATCGGCCCACATCCCTGGGGCCAACGTCCTGACTTTC; v_gene: TRBV20-1; abundance: -; d_gene: -; j_gene: TRBJ2-6
CDR3aa: CASRAHTDSNQPQHF; CDR3nt: TGTGCCAGCAGAGCCCACACGGATAGCAATCAGCCCCAGCATTTT; v_gene: TRBV6-2/TRBV6-3; abundance: many; d_gene: -; j_gene: TRBJ1-5
CDR3aa: CASSYVGGTAVLSNQPQHF; CDR3nt: TGTGCCAGCAGTTACGTGGGGGGAACGGCGGTGTTAAGCAATCAGCCCCAGCATTTT; v_gene: TRBV6-2/TRBV6-3; abundance: few; d_gene: -; j_gene: TRBJ1-5
CDR3aa: CASSSRGQGPFRNTGELFF; CDR3nt: TGCGCCAGCAGCAGTCGAGGACAGGGGCCTTTTCGGAACACCGGGGAGCTGTTTTTT; v_gene: TRBV4-1; abundance: -; d_gene: TRBD1; j_gene: TRBJ2-2
CDR3aa: CASSQERGRTDTQYF; CDR3nt: TGCGCCAGCAGCCAAGAGAGAGGGAGAACAGATACGCAGTATTTT; v_gene: TRBV4-3; abundance: -; d_gene: -; j_gene: TRBJ2-3